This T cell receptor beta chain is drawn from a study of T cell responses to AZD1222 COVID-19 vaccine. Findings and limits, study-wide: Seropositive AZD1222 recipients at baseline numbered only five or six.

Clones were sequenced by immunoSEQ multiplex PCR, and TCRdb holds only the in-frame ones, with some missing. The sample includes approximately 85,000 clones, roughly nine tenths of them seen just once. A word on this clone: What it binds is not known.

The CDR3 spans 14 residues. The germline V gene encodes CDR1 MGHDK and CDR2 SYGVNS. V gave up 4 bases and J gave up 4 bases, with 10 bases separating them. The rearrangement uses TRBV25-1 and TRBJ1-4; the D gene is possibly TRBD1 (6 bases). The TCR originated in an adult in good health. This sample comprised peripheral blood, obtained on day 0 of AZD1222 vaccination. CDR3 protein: CASSGQGRNEKLFF. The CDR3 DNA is TGTGCCAGCAGTGGGCAGGGGCGTAATGAAAAACTGTTTTTT.